This entry concerns a single T cell receptor (beta chain). The record originates from a study of T cell repertoires in aging, cancer and after chemotherapy. Peripheral blood genomic DNA, not sorted cells or RNA, was the template. Multiplex touch-down PCR with TRB-A/B primers amplified rearranged V-D-J TRB sequences. TCRdb reanalysed the multiplex PCR reads using MiXCR and keeps one entry per CDR3 protein. The sample consists of roughly 3,000 distinct CDR3 sequences, around 52% of them appearing once. This CDR3 is 14 amino acids long. V was clipped by 3 bases and J by 3 bases; unmatched bases: 3. The sequenced material came from blood. The chain links TRBV12-3 or TRBV12-4 to TRBJ2-3; TRBD1 aligns across 7 bases. This TCR derives from a human donor with a blood cancer. For the CDR3, the DNA is TGTGCCAGCAGTTTTGCGGACAGGACAGATACGCAGTATTTT. It encodes CASSFADRTDTQYF.